Listed below are T cell receptor beta chains from one sample, sequenced in a study of blood T cell repertoires in COVID-19. Data came from immunoSEQ multiplex PCR; TCRdb stores just in-frame clones and leaves some out. The table includes about 220,000 clones, about nine tenths detected once. Material for sequencing was PBMCs or T cells enriched from blood (not recorded which). Receptors were obtained from a woman aged 40 to 49 with acute COVID-19. Both conserved end residues are part of each CDR3. A D gene is named only where the DNA matches it firmly. Expanded clones get a size class; other rows say once, few or many, or leave the size out.

D gene: NA
V gene: TRBV5-4
clone size: NA
J gene: TRBJ2-2
CDR3 DNA: TGTGCCAGCAGCTTGGACCCAAGGGGTGCTGGCACCGGGGAGCTGTTTTTT
CDR3 protein: CASSLDPRGAGTGELFF

D gene: TRBD2
V gene: TRBV7-9
clone size: NA
J gene: TRBJ2-1
CDR3 DNA: TGTGCCAGCAGCTTGGGGACTAGCGGGGGGCTGAGGTACAATGAGCAGTTCTTC
CDR3 protein: CASSLGTSGGLRYNEQFF

D gene: TRBD1
V gene: TRBV5-6
clone size: once
J gene: TRBJ1-6
CDR3 DNA: TGTGCCAGCAGCTTACTAGGGACAGGGGGCAGCAATTCACCCCTCCACTTT
CDR3 protein: CASSLLGTGGSNSPLHF

D gene: NA
V gene: TRBV25-1
clone size: NA
J gene: TRBJ2-1
CDR3 DNA: TGTGCCAGCAGTGTAGGAGTTTCTTACTCCTACAATGAGCAGTTCTTC
CDR3 protein: CASSVGVSYSYNEQFF

D gene: NA
V gene: TRBV13
clone size: NA
J gene: TRBJ2-2
CDR3 DNA: TGTGCCAGCAGCCCGAGGCCGGGGGCCGGGGAGCTGTTTTTT
CDR3 protein: CASSPRPGAGELFF

D gene: TRBD2
V gene: TRBV19
clone size: NA
J gene: TRBJ2-3
CDR3 DNA: TGTGCCAGTAGTTGGAGGGCTAGCGGGGGGAGCACAGATACGCAGTATTTT
CDR3 protein: CASSWRASGGSTDTQYF

D gene: NA
V gene: TRBV30
clone size: NA
J gene: TRBJ2-5
CDR3 DNA: TGTGCCTGGAGTCTGGGAGCCTCGGGGACCCAGTACTTC
CDR3 protein: CAWSLGASGTQYF

D gene: NA
V gene: TRBV19
clone size: NA
J gene: TRBJ2-6
CDR3 DNA: TGTGCCAGTAGTATAGATACAGCACCTGGGGCCAACGTCCTGACTTTC
CDR3 protein: CASSIDTAPGANVLTF

D gene: NA
V gene: TRBV27
clone size: few
J gene: TRBJ2-1
CDR3 DNA: TGTGCCAGCAGTTTAGGGGGGGCTTACAATGAGCAGTTCTTC
CDR3 protein: CASSLGGAYNEQFF

D gene: NA
V gene: TRBV6-5
clone size: NA
J gene: TRBJ1-6
CDR3 DNA: TGTGCCAGCAGTTACTCGAGGGGGAATTCACCCCTCCACTTT
CDR3 protein: CASSYSRGNSPLHF

D gene: TRBD1
V gene: TRBV7-9
clone size: NA
J gene: TRBJ2-7
CDR3 DNA: TGTGCCAGCAGCTTAAGAGGGGGCGTGCTCGCAACGGGCGAGCAGTACTTC
CDR3 protein: CASSLRGGVLATGEQYF

D gene: NA
V gene: TRBV7-9
clone size: NA
J gene: TRBJ1-1
CDR3 DNA: TGTGCCAGCAGCTTGGGGGGGCCTCCGGGAGCTGAAGCTTTCTTT
CDR3 protein: CASSLGGPPGAEAFF

D gene: NA
V gene: TRBV6-2/TRBV6-3
clone size: NA
J gene: TRBJ1-1
CDR3 DNA: TGTGCCAGCAGTTTAGCGGTCAGAGACACTGAAGCTTTCTTT
CDR3 protein: CASSLAVRDTEAFF

D gene: TRBD1
V gene: TRBV11-2
clone size: NA
J gene: TRBJ1-2
CDR3 DNA: TGTGCCAGCAGCTTGTCCCGGGACAGGGGTCGGAGCTACACCTTC
CDR3 protein: CASSLSRDRGRSYTF

D gene: TRBD1
V gene: TRBV4-3
clone size: NA
J gene: TRBJ1-1
CDR3 DNA: TGCGCCAGCAGCCAAGCCCGGGGGACAGCCAACACTGAAGCTTTCTTT
CDR3 protein: CASSQARGTANTEAFF

D gene: TRBD2
V gene: TRBV5-1
clone size: NA
J gene: TRBJ2-1
CDR3 DNA: TGCGCCAGCAGGACTAGCGGCAAAGCCAACAATGAGCAGTTCTTC
CDR3 protein: CASRTSGKANNEQFF

D gene: TRBD1
V gene: TRBV6-5
clone size: NA
J gene: TRBJ1-2
CDR3 DNA: TGTGCCAGCAGCCGGGGACAGAACTATGGCTACACCTTC
CDR3 protein: CASSRGQNYGYTF

D gene: TRBD2
V gene: TRBV30
clone size: NA
J gene: TRBJ2-1
CDR3 DNA: TGTGCCTGGAGGGCAGCGGGGTCCTACAATGAGCAGTTCTTC
CDR3 protein: CAWRAAGSYNEQFF

D gene: TRBD1
V gene: TRBV10-2
clone size: NA
J gene: TRBJ1-6
CDR3 DNA: TGCGCCAGCAGGAAACGGGTAGGGGCCGGGACAGGTAATTCACCCCTCCACTTT
CDR3 protein: CASRKRVGAGTGNSPLHF

D gene: NA
V gene: TRBV7-2
clone size: NA
J gene: TRBJ2-6
CDR3 DNA: TGTGCCAGCAGGGGGTGGGCAGGGAAGGTAACTGGGGCCAACGTCCTGACTTTC
CDR3 protein: CASRGWAGKVTGANVLTF

D gene: TRBD1
V gene: TRBV12-5
clone size: NA
J gene: TRBJ1-1
CDR3 DNA: TGTGCTAGTGGTTTGGTACCCCATCTTCAACAGGGGTATACTGAAGCTTTCTTT
CDR3 protein: CASGLVPHLQQGYTEAFF

D gene: TRBD1
V gene: TRBV6-2/TRBV6-3
clone size: NA
J gene: TRBJ2-7
CDR3 DNA: TGTGCCAGCAGCCACGACAGGGAATTCTACGAGCAGTACTTC
CDR3 protein: CASSHDREFYEQYF

D gene: TRBD1
V gene: TRBV19
clone size: NA
J gene: TRBJ1-5
CDR3 DNA: TGTGCCAGTAGTATGGTCGGGACAGGGGGACAGCCCCAGCATTTT
CDR3 protein: CASSMVGTGGQPQHF

D gene: TRBD1
V gene: TRBV25-1
clone size: NA
J gene: TRBJ2-1
CDR3 DNA: TGTGCCAGCAGTGGGCTTGCGTGGACAGGGGGGAATGAGCAGTTCTTC
CDR3 protein: CASSGLAWTGGNEQFF

D gene: NA
V gene: TRBV9
clone size: NA
J gene: TRBJ1-4
CDR3 DNA: TGTGCCAGCAGCCCCCGACAGTTCCCAACTAATGAAAAACTGTTTTTT
CDR3 protein: CASSPRQFPTNEKLFF

D gene: TRBD2
V gene: TRBV5-4
clone size: NA
J gene: TRBJ2-3
CDR3 DNA: TGTGCCAGCAGCTTGCGGGCTAGCGGGGGGTTCGGTACAGATACGCAGTATTTT
CDR3 protein: CASSLRASGGFGTDTQYF

D gene: TRBD1
V gene: TRBV3-1/TRBV3-2
clone size: NA
J gene: TRBJ1-1
CDR3 DNA: TGTGCCAGCAGCCTACGGACAGGGGGGTACACTGAAGCTTTCTTT
CDR3 protein: CASSLRTGGYTEAFF

D gene: NA
V gene: TRBV27
clone size: few
J gene: TRBJ1-5
CDR3 DNA: TGTGCCAGCAGTAGGAGTTTGGGTCAGCCCCAGCATTTT
CDR3 protein: CASSRSLGQPQHF

D gene: TRBD2
V gene: TRBV6-2/TRBV6-3
clone size: NA
J gene: TRBJ2-7
CDR3 DNA: TGTGCCAGCAGTTACCTCCCAGCGGGGGGTGGGTACGAGCAGTACTTC
CDR3 protein: CASSYLPAGGGYEQYF

D gene: NA
V gene: TRBV9
clone size: few
J gene: TRBJ1-1
CDR3 DNA: TGTGCCAGCAGCGGAGCCAACCGGGACGGCGGGGACACTGAAGCTTTCTTT
CDR3 protein: CASSGANRDGGDTEAFF

D gene: TRBD1
V gene: TRBV5-1
clone size: NA
J gene: TRBJ1-1
CDR3 DNA: TGCGCCAGCAGCTTGACAGGGGGCGAGGGCACTGAAGCTTTCTTT
CDR3 protein: CASSLTGGEGTEAFF

D gene: NA
V gene: TRBV4-1
clone size: few
J gene: TRBJ1-1
CDR3 DNA: TGCGCCAGCACCCGAGACGTGAGGTCTTATACTGAAGCTTTCTTT
CDR3 protein: CASTRDVRSYTEAFF

D gene: NA
V gene: TRBV7-8
clone size: NA
J gene: TRBJ1-1
CDR3 DNA: TGTGCCAGCAGCTTGGGGGCGCACACTGAAGCTTTCTTT
CDR3 protein: CASSLGAHTEAFF

D gene: TRBD2
V gene: TRBV7-2
clone size: once
J gene: TRBJ2-3
CDR3 DNA: TGTGCCAGCAGCTTCGAACTAGCGGGAGCTAGCACAGATACGCAGTATTTT
CDR3 protein: CASSFELAGASTDTQYF

D gene: TRBD1
V gene: TRBV6-5
clone size: NA
J gene: TRBJ1-5
CDR3 DNA: TGTGCCAGCAAGCTGACAGGGCTCAACGAACAGCCCCAGCATTTT
CDR3 protein: CASKLTGLNEQPQHF

D gene: TRBD2
V gene: TRBV9
clone size: NA
J gene: TRBJ2-5
CDR3 DNA: TGTGCCAGCAGCGTAGAAATGGGGACTAGCTATCGAGAGACCCAGTACTTC
CDR3 protein: CASSVEMGTSYRETQYF

D gene: TRBD1
V gene: TRBV27
clone size: once
J gene: TRBJ1-1
CDR3 DNA: TGTGCCAGCAGTCCAGGACAGGGTGCTGAAGCTTTCTTT
CDR3 protein: CASSPGQGAEAFF

D gene: NA
V gene: TRBV6-2/TRBV6-3
clone size: NA
J gene: TRBJ1-5
CDR3 DNA: TGTGCCAGCACCCCCAGGGCGTGGCCCCCCCAGCCCCAGCATTTT
CDR3 protein: CASTPRAWPPQPQHF

D gene: NA
V gene: TRBV7-8
clone size: NA
J gene: TRBJ2-7
CDR3 DNA: TGTGCCAGCAGCTTAGTACGGGGGAGCGAGCAGTACTTC
CDR3 protein: CASSLVRGSEQYF

D gene: NA
V gene: TRBV7-8
clone size: NA
J gene: TRBJ1-2
CDR3 DNA: TGTGCCAGCAGCCCATCAGGGAAGGGTCCCAGCTATGGCTACACCTTC
CDR3 protein: CASSPSGKGPSYGYTF

D gene: TRBD2
V gene: TRBV9
clone size: NA
J gene: TRBJ2-1
CDR3 DNA: TGTGCCAGCAGCCCCCGTTTGGTTTCTAGCGGATCCTACAATGAGCAGTTCTTC
CDR3 protein: CASSPRLVSSGSYNEQFF

D gene: TRBD1
V gene: TRBV3-1/TRBV3-2
clone size: NA
J gene: TRBJ1-2
CDR3 DNA: TGTGCCAGCAGCTGTCGACCGGGACAGGGAGGGGGCCGACATGGCTACACCTTC
CDR3 protein: CASSCRPGQGGGRHGYTF

D gene: TRBD1
V gene: TRBV19
clone size: NA
J gene: TRBJ1-1
CDR3 DNA: TGTGCCAGCACTAGCCGACAGGGTCCCACTGAAGCTTTCTTT
CDR3 protein: CASTSRQGPTEAFF

D gene: TRBD1
V gene: TRBV6-5
clone size: NA
J gene: TRBJ2-7
CDR3 DNA: TGTGCCAGCAGTAGGGGGACAGATTCTTACGAGCAGTACTTC
CDR3 protein: CASSRGTDSYEQYF

D gene: TRBD1
V gene: TRBV18
clone size: once
J gene: TRBJ2-7
CDR3 DNA: TGTGCCAGCTCTCCGACAGGGATCAACTACGAGCAGTACTTC
CDR3 protein: CASSPTGINYEQYF

D gene: NA
V gene: TRBV29-1
clone size: NA
J gene: TRBJ2-1
CDR3 DNA: TGCAGCACCACCCGGGGGGCCGGTGAGCAGTTCTTC
CDR3 protein: CSTTRGAGEQFF

D gene: TRBD1
V gene: TRBV29-1
clone size: NA
J gene: TRBJ1-1
CDR3 DNA: TGCAGCGTCGGACAGGGAACGAACACTGAAGCTTTCTTT
CDR3 protein: CSVGQGTNTEAFF

D gene: NA
V gene: TRBV12-3/TRBV12-4
clone size: NA
J gene: TRBJ1-1
CDR3 DNA: TGTGCCAGCAGTTTTACAGAGAACACTGAAGCTTTCTTT
CDR3 protein: CASSFTENTEAFF

D gene: NA
V gene: TRBV4-1
clone size: NA
J gene: TRBJ1-1
CDR3 DNA: TGCGCCAGCAGCCAAATTGCGGGGATTATCATGAACACTGAAGCTTTCTTT
CDR3 protein: CASSQIAGIIMNTEAFF

D gene: NA
V gene: TRBV6-1
clone size: NA
J gene: TRBJ2-6
CDR3 DNA: TGTGCCAGCAGTGATCCGGGACACCTCTCTGGGGCCAACGTCCTGACTTTC
CDR3 protein: CASSDPGHLSGANVLTF

D gene: NA
V gene: TRBV9
clone size: NA
J gene: TRBJ1-1
CDR3 DNA: TGTGCCAGCAGCGTATGGGAGGGACGGGGTGCCGAAGCTTTCTTT
CDR3 protein: CASSVWEGRGAEAFF

D gene: NA
V gene: TRBV3-1/TRBV3-2
clone size: NA
J gene: TRBJ1-1
CDR3 DNA: TGTGCCAGCAGCCAAGGAGTGACGGGGGGGGCCACTGAAGCTTTCTTT
CDR3 protein: CASSQGVTGGATEAFF

D gene: NA
V gene: TRBV19
clone size: NA
J gene: TRBJ2-1
CDR3 DNA: TGTGCCAGTAGTATAATCCTCTCCTCCTACAATGAGCAGTTCTTC
CDR3 protein: CASSIILSSYNEQFF